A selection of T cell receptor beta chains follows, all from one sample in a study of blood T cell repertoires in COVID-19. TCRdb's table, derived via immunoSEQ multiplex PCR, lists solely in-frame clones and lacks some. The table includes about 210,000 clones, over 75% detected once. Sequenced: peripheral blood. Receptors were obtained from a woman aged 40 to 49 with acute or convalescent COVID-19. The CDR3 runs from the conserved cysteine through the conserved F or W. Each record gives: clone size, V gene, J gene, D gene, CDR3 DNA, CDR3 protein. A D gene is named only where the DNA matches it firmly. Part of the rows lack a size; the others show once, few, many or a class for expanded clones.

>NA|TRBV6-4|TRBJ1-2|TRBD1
TGTGCCAGCAGACCCAGGGGGCGGCTAACAAATTCCTATGGCTACACCTTC
CASRPRGRLTNSYGYTF
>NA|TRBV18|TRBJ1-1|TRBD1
TGTGCCAGCTCACCGCGTCCGGGACAGAGGGGCACTGAAGCTTTCTTT
CASSPRPGQRGTEAFF
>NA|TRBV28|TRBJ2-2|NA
TGTGCCAGCAGTCATCAAAACACCGGGGAGCTGTTTTTT
CASSHQNTGELFF
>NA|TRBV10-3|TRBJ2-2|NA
TGTGCCATCAGTGCGGGGTCGAGGGCCGGGGAGCTGTTTTTT
CAISAGSRAGELFF
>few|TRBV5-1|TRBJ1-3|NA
TGCGCCAGCAGCTTGACAGCTTTCTCCGGAAACACCATATATTTT
CASSLTAFSGNTIYF
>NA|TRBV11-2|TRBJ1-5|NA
TGTGCCAGCAGCTTAGGGCTTAGCAATCAGCCCCAGCATTTT
CASSLGLSNQPQHF
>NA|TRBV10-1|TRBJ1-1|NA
TGCGCCAGCAGTGAGTCGACAGGGAACACTGAAGCTTTCTTT
CASSESTGNTEAFF
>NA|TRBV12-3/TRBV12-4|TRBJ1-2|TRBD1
TGTGCCAGCAGTGTTTCACAGGGGAATGGCTACACCTTC
CASSVSQGNGYTF
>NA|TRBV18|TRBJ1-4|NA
TGTGCCAGCGGAGGTGGCGGGGCTAATGAAAAACTGTTTTTT
CASGGGGANEKLFF
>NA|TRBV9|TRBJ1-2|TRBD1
TGTGCCAGCAGCGTAGGGGGACAGGGGGCGCAAGGCTATGGCTACACCTTC
CASSVGGQGAQGYGYTF
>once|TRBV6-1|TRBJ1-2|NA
TGTGCCAGCAGTGAGGATGGACAGCACTATGGCTACACCTTC
CASSEDGQHYGYTF
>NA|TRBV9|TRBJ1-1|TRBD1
TGTGCCAGCAGCGTAGTCCCAGGGGGCACTGAAGCTTTCTTT
CASSVVPGGTEAFF
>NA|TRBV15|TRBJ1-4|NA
TGTGCCACCAGCTCTCTCAAGAAGGGGATATTAACTAATGAAAAACTGTTTTTT
CATSSLKKGILTNEKLFF
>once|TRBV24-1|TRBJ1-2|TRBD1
TGTGCCACCAGTGAAAGGGGACAGGGTGTCGATGGCTACACCTTC
CATSERGQGVDGYTF
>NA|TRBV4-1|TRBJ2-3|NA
TGCGCCAGCAGCCAAGTCCCCCTTGAGGGATTAGATACGCAGTATTTT
CASSQVPLEGLDTQYF
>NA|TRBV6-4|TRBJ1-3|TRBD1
TGTGCCAGCAGTGACTCGATTTCTGGACAGGGGGCAACAGGAAACACCATATATTTT
CASSDSISGQGATGNTIYF
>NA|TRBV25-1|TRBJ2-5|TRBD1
TGTGCCAGCACCAGGACAGGGGCGTTCCACTTC
CASTRTGAFHF
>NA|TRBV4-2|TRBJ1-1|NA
TGTGCCAGCAGCCAAGATATGTTGGAGGGCGGGGACACTGAAGCTTTCTTT
CASSQDMLEGGDTEAFF
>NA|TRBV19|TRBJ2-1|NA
TGTGCCAGTTCTACAGGGAGCTCCTACAATGAGCAGTTCTTC
CASSTGSSYNEQFF
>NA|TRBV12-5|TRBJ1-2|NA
TGTGCTAGTGGTCTCCCCCCCCCGTACTATGGCTACACCTTC
CASGLPPPYYGYTF
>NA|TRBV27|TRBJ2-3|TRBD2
TGTGCCAGCAGTTTATATCCCGCGGGGGGGAGTTCAGATACGCAGTATTTT
CASSLYPAGGSSDTQYF
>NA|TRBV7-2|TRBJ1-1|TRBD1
TGTGCCAGCAGCTCACCCCGGACAGGGGGCACTGAAGCTTTCTTT
CASSSPRTGGTEAFF
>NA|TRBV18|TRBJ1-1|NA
TGTGCCAGCTCACCAGAGGGTGGGAGTCGGACTGAAGCTTTCTTT
CASSPEGGSRTEAFF
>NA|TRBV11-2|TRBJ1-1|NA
TGTGCCAGCAGCTCGTACAGGGTGGTCGTGAACACTGAAGCTTTCTTT
CASSSYRVVVNTEAFF
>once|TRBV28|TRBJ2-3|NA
TGTGCCAGCAGGGAGGGCAACACAGATACGCAGTATTTT
CASREGNTDTQYF
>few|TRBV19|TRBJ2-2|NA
TGTGCCAGTAGTATTCGGGGTTCGAACACCGGGGAGCTGTTTTTT
CASSIRGSNTGELFF
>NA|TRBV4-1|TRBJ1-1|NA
TGCGCCAGCAGCCACCTCGAGTCGAACACTGAAGCTTTCTTT
CASSHLESNTEAFF
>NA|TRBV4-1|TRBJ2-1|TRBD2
TGCGCCAGCAGCCAAGAGGGACTAGCGCCCTTCTACAATGAGCAGTTCTTC
CASSQEGLAPFYNEQFF
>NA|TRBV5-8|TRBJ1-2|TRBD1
TGTGCCAGCAGCTGGACAGGGGTCCGGTATGGCTACACCTTC
CASSWTGVRYGYTF
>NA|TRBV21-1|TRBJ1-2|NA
TGTGCCAGCAGCAAAGTGGGACTTCGGGGCTATGGCTACACCTTC
CASSKVGLRGYGYTF
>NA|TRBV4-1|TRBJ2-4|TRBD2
TGCGCCAGCAGCCAAGTCGGGGGGGGCTTTGGAACCAAAAACATTCAGTACTTC
CASSQVGGGFGTKNIQYF
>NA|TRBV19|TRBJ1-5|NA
TGTGCCAGTCAGGGTATGGGAAATAGCAATCAGCCCCAGCATTTT
CASQGMGNSNQPQHF
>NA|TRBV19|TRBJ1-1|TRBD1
TGTGCCAGTAGTAAAGGACAGGACACTGAAGCTTTCTTT
CASSKGQDTEAFF
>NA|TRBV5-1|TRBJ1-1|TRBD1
TGCGCCAGCACCTTGCTGGGACAGGTGAACACTGAAGCTTTCTTT
CASTLLGQVNTEAFF
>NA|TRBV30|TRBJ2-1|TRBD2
TGTGCCTGGGCGGGGGACTACAATGAGCAGTTCTTC
CAWAGDYNEQFF
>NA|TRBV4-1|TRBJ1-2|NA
TGCGCCAGCAGCCAAGTATTGGGGGGAGGGAACTATGGCTACACCTTC
CASSQVLGGGNYGYTF
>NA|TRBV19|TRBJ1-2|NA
TGTGCCAGTAGTATAGTCCCAGGTACTAACTATGGCTACACCTTC
CASSIVPGTNYGYTF
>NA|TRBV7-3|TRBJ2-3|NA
TGTGCCAGCAGCCGACGACAGGGCACAGATACGCAGTATTTT
CASSRRQGTDTQYF
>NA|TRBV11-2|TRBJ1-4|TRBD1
TGTGCCAGCAGCTTAGATTTACAGGGGACTAATGAAAAACTGTTTTTT
CASSLDLQGTNEKLFF
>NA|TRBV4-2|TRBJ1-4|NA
TGTGCCAGCAGCCAAGGAGCGGAGTCAACTAATGAAAAACTGTTTTTT
CASSQGAESTNEKLFF
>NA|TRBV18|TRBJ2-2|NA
TGTGCCAGCTCACCCCCCAGACTTAACACCGGGGAGCTGTTTTTT
CASSPPRLNTGELFF
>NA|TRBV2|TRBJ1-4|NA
TGTGCCAGTGTTACAGGACTAGCTAATGAAAAACTGTTTTTT
CASVTGLANEKLFF
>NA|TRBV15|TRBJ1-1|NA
TGTGCCACCAGCGAGGGGAACACTGAAGCTTTCTTT
CATSEGNTEAFF
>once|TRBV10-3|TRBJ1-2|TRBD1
TGTGCCATCAGTGAGGGGACAGGGATGGATGGCTACACCTTC
CAISEGTGMDGYTF
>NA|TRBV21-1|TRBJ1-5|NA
TGTGCCAGCAGCAAAGGTTCGGGGGACGGGCAGCCCCAGCATTTT
CASSKGSGDGQPQHF
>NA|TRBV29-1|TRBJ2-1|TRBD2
TGCAGCGTTGAATTTCGCGGGGGGGCCGAATACGAGCAGTTCTTC
CSVEFRGGAEYEQFF
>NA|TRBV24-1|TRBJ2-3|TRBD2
TGTGCCACCAGTGATTCGCGGGAGACAGATACGCAGTATTTT
CATSDSRETDTQYF
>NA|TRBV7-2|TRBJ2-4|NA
TGTGCCAGCAGCTATCCGGGACTGGGAGCCAAAAACATTCAGTACTTC
CASSYPGLGAKNIQYF
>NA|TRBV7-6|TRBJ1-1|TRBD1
TGTGCCAGCAGCTACACAGGGGGCCTCACGAACACTGAAGCTTTCTTT
CASSYTGGLTNTEAFF